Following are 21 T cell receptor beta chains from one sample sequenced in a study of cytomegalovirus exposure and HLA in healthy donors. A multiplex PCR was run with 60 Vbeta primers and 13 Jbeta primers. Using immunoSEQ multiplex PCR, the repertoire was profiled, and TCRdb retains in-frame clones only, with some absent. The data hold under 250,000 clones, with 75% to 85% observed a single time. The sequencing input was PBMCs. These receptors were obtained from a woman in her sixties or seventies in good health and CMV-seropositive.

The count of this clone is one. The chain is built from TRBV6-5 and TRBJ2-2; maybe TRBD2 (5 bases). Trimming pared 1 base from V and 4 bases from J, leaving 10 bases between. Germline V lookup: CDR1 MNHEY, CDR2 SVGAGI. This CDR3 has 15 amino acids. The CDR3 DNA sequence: TGTGCCAGCAGTTACTTTGGGAGTTCCACCGGGGAGCTGTTTTTT. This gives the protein CASSYFGSSTGELFF.

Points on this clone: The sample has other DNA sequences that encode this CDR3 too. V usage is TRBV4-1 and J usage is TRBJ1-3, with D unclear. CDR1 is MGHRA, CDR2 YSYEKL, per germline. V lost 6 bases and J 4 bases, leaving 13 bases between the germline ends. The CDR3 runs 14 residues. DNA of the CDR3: TGCGCCAGCAGGAGTGAGGGTCCCGGAAACACCATATATTTT. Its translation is CASRSEGPGNTIYF.

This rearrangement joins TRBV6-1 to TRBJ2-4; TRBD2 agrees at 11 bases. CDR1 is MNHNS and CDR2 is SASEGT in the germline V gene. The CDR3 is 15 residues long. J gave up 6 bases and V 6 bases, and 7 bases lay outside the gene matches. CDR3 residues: CASRGLAGGLNIQYF. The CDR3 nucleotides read TGTGCCAGCAGGGGTCTAGCGGGAGGTCTAAACATTCAGTACTTC.

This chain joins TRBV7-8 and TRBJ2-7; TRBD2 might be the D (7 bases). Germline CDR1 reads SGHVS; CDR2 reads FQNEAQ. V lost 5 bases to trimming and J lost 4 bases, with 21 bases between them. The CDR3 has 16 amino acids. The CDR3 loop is CASSLSGGSGSYEQYF. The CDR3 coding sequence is TGTGCCAGCAGCCTCTCGGGGGGCTCAGGGAGTTACGAGCAGTACTTC.

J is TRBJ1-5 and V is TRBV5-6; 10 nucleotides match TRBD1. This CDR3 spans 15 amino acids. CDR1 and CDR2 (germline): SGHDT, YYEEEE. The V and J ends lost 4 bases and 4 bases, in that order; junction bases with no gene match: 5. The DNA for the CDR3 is TGTGCCAGCAGCCCAGGGACAGGGGCAAATCAGCCCCAGCATTTT. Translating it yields CASSPGTGANQPQHF.

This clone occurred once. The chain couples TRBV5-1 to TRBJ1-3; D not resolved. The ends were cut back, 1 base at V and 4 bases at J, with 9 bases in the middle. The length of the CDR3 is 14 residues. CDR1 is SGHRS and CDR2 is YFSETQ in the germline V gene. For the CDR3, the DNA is TGCGCCAGCAGCTTGTCGGCGGAAGGAAACACCATATATTTT. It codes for CASSLSAEGNTIYF.

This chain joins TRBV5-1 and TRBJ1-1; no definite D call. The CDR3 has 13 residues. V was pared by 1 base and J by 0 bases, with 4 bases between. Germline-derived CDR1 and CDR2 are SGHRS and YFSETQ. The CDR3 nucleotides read TGCGCCAGCAGCTTGAACTTGAACACTGAAGCTTTCTTT. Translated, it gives CASSLNLNTEAFF.

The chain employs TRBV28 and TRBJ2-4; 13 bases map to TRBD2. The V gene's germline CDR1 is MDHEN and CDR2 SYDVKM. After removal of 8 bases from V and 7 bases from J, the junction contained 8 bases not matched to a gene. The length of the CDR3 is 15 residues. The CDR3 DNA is TGTGCCAGCGGACTAGCGGGAGTTGGTGGTAACATTCAGTACTTC. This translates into CASGLAGVGGNIQYF.

The CDR3 nucleotides read TGTGCCAGCAGAGAGAATTACAATGAGCAGTTCTTC. Its translation is CASRENYNEQFF. The gene calls are TRBV25-1 and TRBJ2-1, with D uncertain. Germline assignment: CDR1 MGHDK and CDR2 SYGVNS. The CDR3 runs 12 residues. Trimming shortened V by 6 bases and J by 4 bases, and 7 bases separated the two germline ends.

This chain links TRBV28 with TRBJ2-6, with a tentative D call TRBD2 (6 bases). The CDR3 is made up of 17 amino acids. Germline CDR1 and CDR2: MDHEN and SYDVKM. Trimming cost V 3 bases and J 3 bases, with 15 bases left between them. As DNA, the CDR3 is TGTGCCAGCAGTTTTTTCACCGGGACTTATGGGGCCAACGTCCTGACTTTC. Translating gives CASSFFTGTYGANVLTF. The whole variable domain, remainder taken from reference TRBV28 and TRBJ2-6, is DVKVTQSSRYLVKRTGEKVFLECVQDMDHENMFWYRQDPGLGLRLIYFSYDVKMKEKGDIPEGYSVSREKKERFSLILESASTNQTSMYLCASSFFTGTYGANVLTFGAGSRLTVL.

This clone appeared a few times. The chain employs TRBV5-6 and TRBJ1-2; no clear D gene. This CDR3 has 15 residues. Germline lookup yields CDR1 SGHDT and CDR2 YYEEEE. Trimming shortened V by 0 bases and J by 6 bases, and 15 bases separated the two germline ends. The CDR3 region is CASSLVLAEFDGYTF. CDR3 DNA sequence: TGTGCCAGCAGCTTGGTTTTGGCAGAATTTGATGGCTACACCTTC.

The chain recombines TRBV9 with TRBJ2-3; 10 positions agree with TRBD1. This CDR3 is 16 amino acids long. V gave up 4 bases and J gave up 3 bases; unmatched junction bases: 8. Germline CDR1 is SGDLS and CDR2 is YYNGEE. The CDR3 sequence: CASSYPGQGFTDTQYF. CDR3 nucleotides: TGTGCCAGCAGCTACCCGGGACAGGGGTTTACAGATACGCAGTATTTT.

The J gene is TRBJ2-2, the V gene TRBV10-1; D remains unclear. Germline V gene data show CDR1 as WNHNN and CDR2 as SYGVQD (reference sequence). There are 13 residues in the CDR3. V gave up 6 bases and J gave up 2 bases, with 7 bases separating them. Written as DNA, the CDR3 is TGCGCCAGCAGCGAGAGCAACACCGGGGAGCTGTTTTTT. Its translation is CASSESNTGELFF.

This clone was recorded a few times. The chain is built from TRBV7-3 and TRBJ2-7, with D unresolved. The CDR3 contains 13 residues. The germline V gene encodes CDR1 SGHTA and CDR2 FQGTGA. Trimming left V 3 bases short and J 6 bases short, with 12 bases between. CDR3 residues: CASSFTPFSEQYF. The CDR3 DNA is TGTGCCAGCAGCTTCACCCCTTTTAGCGAGCAGTACTTC.

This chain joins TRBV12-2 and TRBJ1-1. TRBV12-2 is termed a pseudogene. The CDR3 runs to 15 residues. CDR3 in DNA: TGTGCAAGTCGCTTCACCTCGGGGGAGAACACTGAAGCTTTCTTT. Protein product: CASRFTSGENTEAFF.

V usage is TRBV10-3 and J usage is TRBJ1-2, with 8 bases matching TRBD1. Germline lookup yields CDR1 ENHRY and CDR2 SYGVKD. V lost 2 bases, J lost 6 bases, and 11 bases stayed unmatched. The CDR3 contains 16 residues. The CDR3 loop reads CAISEPLDRAYDGYTF. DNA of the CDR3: TGTGCCATCAGTGAGCCCCTGGACAGGGCCTATGATGGCTACACCTTC.

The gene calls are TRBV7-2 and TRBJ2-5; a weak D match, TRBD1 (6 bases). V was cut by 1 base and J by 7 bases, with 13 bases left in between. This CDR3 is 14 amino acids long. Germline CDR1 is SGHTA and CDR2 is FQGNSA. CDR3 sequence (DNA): TGTGCCAGCAGCTTAGACAGGGCGGCAGGGACCCAGTACTTC. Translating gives CASSLDRAAGTQYF.

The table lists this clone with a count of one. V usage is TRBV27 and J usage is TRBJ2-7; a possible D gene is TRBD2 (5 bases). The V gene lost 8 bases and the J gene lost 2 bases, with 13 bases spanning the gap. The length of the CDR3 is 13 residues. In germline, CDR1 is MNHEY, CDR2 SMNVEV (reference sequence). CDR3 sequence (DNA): TGTGCCAGCTCTAAAGCGGCGCCCTACGAGCAGTACTTC. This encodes CASSKAAPYEQYF.

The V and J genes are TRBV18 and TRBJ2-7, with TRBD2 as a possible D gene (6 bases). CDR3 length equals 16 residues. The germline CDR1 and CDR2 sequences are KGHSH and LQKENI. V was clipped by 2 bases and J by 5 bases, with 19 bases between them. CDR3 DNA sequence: TGTGCCAGCTCACCAGATGTGGGGGGTTTCGGCCACGAGCAGTACTTC. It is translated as CASSPDVGGFGHEQYF.

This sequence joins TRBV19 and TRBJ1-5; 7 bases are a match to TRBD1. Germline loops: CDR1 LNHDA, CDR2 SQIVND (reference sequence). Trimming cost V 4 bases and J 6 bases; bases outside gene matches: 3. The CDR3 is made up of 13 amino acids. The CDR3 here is CASSTTGAQPQHF. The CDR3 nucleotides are TGTGCCAGTAGTACAACAGGGGCTCAGCCCCAGCATTTT. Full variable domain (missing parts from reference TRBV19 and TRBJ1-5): DGGITQSPKYLFRKEGQNVTLSCEQNLNHDAMYWYRQDPGQGLRLIYYSQIVNDFQKGDIAEGYSVSREKKESFPLTVTSAQKNPTAFYLCASSTTGAQPQHFGDGTRLSIL.

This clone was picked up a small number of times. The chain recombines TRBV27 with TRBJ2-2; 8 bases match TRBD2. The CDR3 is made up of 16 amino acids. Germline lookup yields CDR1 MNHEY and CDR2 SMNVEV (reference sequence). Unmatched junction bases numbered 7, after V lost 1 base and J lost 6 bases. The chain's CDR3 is CASSLYTGRGPGELFF. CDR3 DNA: TGTGCCAGCAGTTTATATACCGGGAGGGGTCCCGGGGAGCTGTTTTTT.